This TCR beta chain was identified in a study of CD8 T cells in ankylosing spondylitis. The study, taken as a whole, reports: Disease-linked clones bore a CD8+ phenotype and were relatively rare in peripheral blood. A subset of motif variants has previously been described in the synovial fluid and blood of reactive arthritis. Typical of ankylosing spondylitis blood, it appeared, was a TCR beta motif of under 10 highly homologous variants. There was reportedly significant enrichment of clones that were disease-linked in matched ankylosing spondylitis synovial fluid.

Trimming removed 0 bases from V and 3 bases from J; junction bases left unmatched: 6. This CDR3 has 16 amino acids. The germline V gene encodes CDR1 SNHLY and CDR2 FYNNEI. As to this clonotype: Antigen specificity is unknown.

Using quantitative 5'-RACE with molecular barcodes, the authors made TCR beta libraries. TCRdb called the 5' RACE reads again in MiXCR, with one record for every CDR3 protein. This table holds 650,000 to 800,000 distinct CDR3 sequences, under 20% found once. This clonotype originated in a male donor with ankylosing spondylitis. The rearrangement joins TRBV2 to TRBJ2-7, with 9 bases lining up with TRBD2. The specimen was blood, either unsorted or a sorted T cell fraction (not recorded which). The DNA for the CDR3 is TGTGCCAGCAGTGAAGCATATAGCGGGAGTAGCTACGAGCAGTACTTC. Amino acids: CASSEAYSGSSYEQYF. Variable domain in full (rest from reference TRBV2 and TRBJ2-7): EPEVTQTPSHQVTQMGQEVILRCVPISNHLYFYWYRQILGQKVEFLVSFYNNEISEKSEIFDDQFSVERPDGSNFTLKIRSTKLEDSAMYFCASSEAYSGSSYEQYFGPGTRLTVT.